This T cell receptor beta chain was found in a study of early T cells in non-severe SARS-CoV-2 infection. In the study overall: RNA in bulk from unsorted whole blood was sequenced, and chains were unpaired.

Each cDNA molecule carried a unique molecular identifier. TCRdb used MiXCR to reprocess the 5' RACE reads, holding one entry per CDR3 protein. The table includes fewer than 40,000 distinct CDR3 sequences, approximately 6.3% detected once. The V segment lost 5 bases and the J segment 4 bases; nucleotides outside the gene matches: 11. The CDR3 loop spans 15 amino acids. Per the germline V gene, CDR1 is MNHEY and CDR2 is SVGEGT. Study conclusions and caveats: VDJdb-based matching was biased toward anti-spike CD8 responses and missed private and CD4 specificities.

Only a few counts were recorded for this clonotype. Its antigen is still unknown. The sample comprised whole blood. The receptor's source is an adult who was a healthcare worker with PCR-confirmed SARS-CoV-2 infection or an uninfected control (not recorded which). The V and J genes are TRBV6-2 or TRBV6-3 and TRBJ2-7; the match to TRBD1 covers 7 bases. The DNA for the CDR3 is TGTGCCAGCAGTAACCGAGACAGGGTAGAGTACGAGCAGTACTTC. Protein sequence: CASSNRDRVEYEQYF.